This record looks at one TCR beta chain sequence and its context. Its antigen remains unknown. The sample originates from a study of cytomegalovirus exposure and HLA in healthy donors. Germline loops: CDR1 SGDLS, CDR2 YYNGEE. V was trimmed by 0 bases and J by 10 bases, leaving 14 bases between them. This CDR3 contains 14 residues. General observations from the study: The authors confirmed in vitro that three CMV-associated chains were specific for CMV antigens. Judged likely to be a sequencing artifact was a cluster of highly shared sequence variants. Researchers reported from a later analysis that most CMV-associated TCR beta chains appeared HLA-restricted.

Vbeta (60) and Jbeta (13) primers were used in the PCR. Clones were sequenced by immunoSEQ multiplex PCR, and TCRdb holds only the in-frame ones, with some missing. The repertoire holds 150,000 to 200,000 clones, with 75% to 85% as singletons. The sequencing sample was made of PBMCs. This receptor was obtained from a woman in her forties or fifties in good health and CMV-seronegative. The V call is TRBV9, the J call TRBJ1-5; no clear D gene. The CDR3, as DNA: TGTGCCAGCAGCGTAGGCCAACCCTCGAGCCCCCAGCATTTT. Protein sequence: CASSVGQPSSPQHF.